The next 9 T cell receptor beta chains were all read from a single sample in a study of blood T cell repertoires in COVID-19. Clones were read by immunoSEQ multiplex PCR, and TCRdb kept only the in-frame ones, dropping some. This table has 150,000 or so clones, just under 85% appearing once. Sequenced material: peripheral blood. Every receptor here comes from a woman aged 60-75 years with acute or convalescent COVID-19.

The rearrangement joins TRBV7-9 to TRBJ1-1; D perhaps matches TRBD1 (5 bases). The V and J ends lost 0 bases and 5 bases respectively, with 13 bases between them. This CDR3 is 15 amino acids long. Germline V lookup: CDR1 SEHNR, CDR2 FQNEAQ (reference sequence). The CDR3: CASSLALAGQTEAFF. The CDR3 DNA follows: TGTGCCAGCAGCTTAGCGCTGGCAGGGCAGACTGAAGCTTTCTTT.

The rearrangement links TRBV6-5 to TRBJ1-2, with D tentatively TRBD1 (5 bases). V was trimmed by 7 bases and J by 6 bases, leaving 12 bases between them. In germline, CDR1 is MNHEY, CDR2 SVGAGI. This CDR3 spans 12 amino acids. The CDR3 nucleotides read TGTGCCAGCATGGGGCAGTTCGATGGCTACACCTTC. Amino acids: CASMGQFDGYTF.

The chain couples TRBV2 to TRBJ1-1; no clear D gene. The germline gives CDR1 SNHLY, CDR2 FYNNEI. Trimming took off 9 bases at V and 4 bases at J, with 15 bases between the two ends. The CDR3 covers 13 residues. This CDR3 is CARDQDMSTEAFF. CDR3 nucleotides: TGTGCCAGAGATCAAGACATGTCCACTGAAGCTTTCTTT.

This chain connects TRBV7-3 to TRBJ1-1; D is unclear. V was trimmed by 5 bases and J by 1 base, leaving 8 bases between them. This CDR3 spans 13 amino acids. Germline values: CDR1 SGHTA, CDR2 FQGTGA. The CDR3 reads CASSRQQNTEAFF. As DNA, the CDR3 is TGTGCCAGCAGCCGACAACAGAACACTGAAGCTTTCTTT.

Only a few counts were recorded for this clone. The J gene is TRBJ1-2, the V gene TRBV11-2; D gene uncertain. Trimming removed 5 bases at V and 1 base at J, with 8 bases between. CDR3 length equals 13 residues. Per the germline V gene, CDR1 is SGHAT and CDR2 is FQNNGV. The CDR3 here is CASSPPGNYGYTF. The CDR3, as DNA: TGTGCCAGCAGCCCCCCGGGTAACTATGGCTACACCTTC.

Only one count was recorded for this clone. The rearrangement uses TRBV7-3 and TRBJ2-3; unclear D gene. CDR3 length: 15 residues. Germline CDR1 is SGHTA and CDR2 is FQGTGA. The V end lost 2 bases, the J end lost 2 bases, and 11 bases lay between the germline ends. Written as DNA, the CDR3 is TGTGCCAGCAGCTTATCTCCGGGTCCCACAGATACGCAGTATTTT. It specifies CASSLSPGPTDTQYF.

This clone came up a few times. The J gene is TRBJ2-1, the V gene TRBV19; 7 bases are shared with TRBD1. J gave up 0 bases and V 2 bases, and 4 bases lay outside the gene matches. Germline CDR1 LNHDA, CDR2 SQIVND (reference sequence). The CDR3 sequence is 16 residues long. The chain's CDR3 is CASSINWDSSYNEQFF. CDR3 coding DNA: TGTGCCAGTAGTATAAATTGGGACAGCTCCTACAATGAGCAGTTCTTC.

The chain carries TRBV2 and TRBJ2-5, with a weak D call TRBD1 (6 bases). CDR3 length: 15 residues. Trimming cost V 7 bases and J 2 bases, with 17 bases left between them. Germline V gives CDR1 SNHLY, CDR2 FYNNEI. CDR3 region: CASMEAGQRQETQYF. The CDR3 nucleotides read TGTGCCAGCATGGAGGCTGGACAGAGGCAAGAGACCCAGTACTTC.

The rearrangement links TRBV20-1 to TRBJ2-7; possible D gene TRBD1, 5 bases. Trimming pared 3 bases from V and 4 bases from J, leaving 7 bases between. Germline assignment: CDR1 DFQATT and CDR2 SNEGSKA (reference sequence). CDR3 length equals 11 residues. CDR3 amino acids: CSARQGYEQYV. The CDR3 coding sequence is TGCAGTGCTAGGCAGGGTTACGAGCAGTACGTC.